Listed below are T cell receptor beta chains from one sample, sequenced in a study of T cells expressing NK-cell markers. No DNA is given; TCRdb re-called the 5' RACE reads and lists each CDR3 protein once. Listed are 450,000 to 600,000 distinct CDR3 sequences; around 4% falls within the top ten. The sequenced material came from blood T cells: a sorted CD56 or NKG2C T cell subset, CD4+ or CD8+ T cells, or bulk PBMC T cells (not recorded which). The receptors shown here come from a man between 18 and 29 years old in good health. Each CDR3 is given with its conserved first and last residue.

v_gene: TRBV12-3/TRBV12-4
j_gene: TRBJ2-5
CDR3aa: CASRPGTGTSETQYF

v_gene: TRBV6-1
j_gene: TRBJ1-5
CDR3aa: CASSQGARSNQPQHF

v_gene: TRBV12-3/TRBV12-4
j_gene: TRBJ2-3
CDR3aa: CASHGTGIGTDTQYF

v_gene: TRBV9
j_gene: TRBJ1-1
CDR3aa: CASSVGRDEAFF

v_gene: TRBV28
j_gene: TRBJ2-5
CDR3aa: CASSSWTSGRAWETQYF

v_gene: TRBV10-3
j_gene: TRBJ2-2
CDR3aa: CAISEVSRSGPGELFF

v_gene: TRBV12-3/TRBV12-4
j_gene: TRBJ1-6
CDR3aa: CASSLGTGGSSPLHF

v_gene: TRBV6-2/TRBV6-3
j_gene: TRBJ1-1
CDR3aa: CASTSPFGVNTEAFF

v_gene: TRBV24-1
j_gene: TRBJ2-1
CDR3aa: CATQQGDEQFF

v_gene: TRBV10-3
j_gene: TRBJ2-1
CDR3aa: CAISEPGGTGSYNEQFF

v_gene: TRBV29-1
j_gene: TRBJ2-4
CDR3aa: CSASAAGIQYF

v_gene: TRBV4-1
j_gene: TRBJ2-1
CDR3aa: CASSPTGTSGGNEQFF

v_gene: TRBV10-3
j_gene: TRBJ2-7
CDR3aa: CATLAGGRSYEQYF

v_gene: TRBV12-3/TRBV12-4
j_gene: TRBJ1-1
CDR3aa: CASSTGAYSEAFF

v_gene: TRBV10-3
j_gene: TRBJ2-5
CDR3aa: CAISEGGSGRETQYF

v_gene: TRBV5-1
j_gene: TRBJ2-7
CDR3aa: CASSLTTTARLDEQYF

v_gene: TRBV5-1
j_gene: TRBJ1-2
CDR3aa: CASSSERRQGLNYGYTF

v_gene: TRBV11-2
j_gene: TRBJ1-3
CDR3aa: CASHGQDREGNTIYF

v_gene: TRBV7-2
j_gene: TRBJ2-3
CDR3aa: CASSLAVTQYF

v_gene: TRBV5-1
j_gene: TRBJ2-2
CDR3aa: CASSPTSVVTGELFF

v_gene: TRBV2
j_gene: TRBJ2-5
CDR3aa: CASSTRGLGDETQYF

v_gene: TRBV15
j_gene: TRBJ2-3
CDR3aa: CATTSADSGRAVGTDTQYF

v_gene: TRBV6-1
j_gene: TRBJ1-1
CDR3aa: CASSEGYDTEAFF

v_gene: TRBV6-2/TRBV6-3
j_gene: TRBJ2-5
CDR3aa: CAVTAGLAGQETQYF

v_gene: TRBV6-5
j_gene: TRBJ2-2
CDR3aa: CASSYLPAGELFF

v_gene: TRBV20-1
j_gene: TRBJ2-1
CDR3aa: CSAEDMSSYNEQFF

v_gene: TRBV24-1
j_gene: TRBJ2-1
CDR3aa: CATSDLDTGRDEQFF

v_gene: TRBV10-3
j_gene: TRBJ2-2
CDR3aa: CAIRPGQRSGELFF

v_gene: TRBV12-3/TRBV12-4
j_gene: TRBJ1-1
CDR3aa: CASKRTGAANTEAFF

v_gene: TRBV3-1
j_gene: TRBJ1-1
CDR3aa: CASSHVSGGTEAFF

v_gene: TRBV5-1
j_gene: TRBJ1-2
CDR3aa: CASSFLGSGDYGYTF

v_gene: TRBV11-2
j_gene: TRBJ2-7
CDR3aa: CASSFSASGRPSATYEQYF

v_gene: TRBV9
j_gene: TRBJ2-3
CDR3aa: CASSVGLVGSTQYF

v_gene: TRBV28
j_gene: TRBJ2-6
CDR3aa: CASSRPGQGRWGANVLTF

v_gene: TRBV11-2
j_gene: TRBJ1-1
CDR3aa: CASSLTLAGGLNTEAFF

v_gene: TRBV10-3
j_gene: TRBJ1-6
CDR3aa: CAIRPSSTFPNSPLHF

v_gene: TRBV28
j_gene: TRBJ2-5
CDR3aa: CASSFWVGETQYF

v_gene: TRBV13
j_gene: TRBJ2-1
CDR3aa: CASSLGPGGDSQFF

v_gene: TRBV11-2
j_gene: TRBJ1-1
CDR3aa: CASSLPRLGTEAFF

v_gene: TRBV24-1
j_gene: TRBJ2-1
CDR3aa: CATSAQDSYNEQFF

v_gene: TRBV29-1
j_gene: TRBJ1-3
CDR3aa: CSVEDRGGNTIYF

v_gene: TRBV13
j_gene: TRBJ2-7
CDR3aa: CASSRPTGYSYEQYF

v_gene: TRBV4-1
j_gene: TRBJ2-7
CDR3aa: CASSQEALGTSGSYEQYF

v_gene: TRBV12-3/TRBV12-4
j_gene: TRBJ1-2
CDR3aa: CASSLLINYGYTF

v_gene: TRBV5-1
j_gene: TRBJ2-1
CDR3aa: CASSRTGTGLNEQFF